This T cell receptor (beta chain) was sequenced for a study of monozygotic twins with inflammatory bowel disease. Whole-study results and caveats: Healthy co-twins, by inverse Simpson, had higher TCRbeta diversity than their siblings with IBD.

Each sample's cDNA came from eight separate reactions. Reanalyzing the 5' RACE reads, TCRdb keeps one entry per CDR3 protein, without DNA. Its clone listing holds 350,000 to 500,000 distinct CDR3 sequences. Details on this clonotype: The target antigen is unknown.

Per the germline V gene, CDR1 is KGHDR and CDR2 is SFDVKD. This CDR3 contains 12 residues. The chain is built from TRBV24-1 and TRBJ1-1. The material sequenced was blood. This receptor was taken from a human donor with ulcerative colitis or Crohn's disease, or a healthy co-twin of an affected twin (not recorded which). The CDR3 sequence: CAPPAVNTEAFF.